Shown below are 32 T cell receptor beta chains from a single sample sequenced in a study of blood T cell repertoires in COVID-19. The method was immunoSEQ multiplex PCR; TCRdb's version includes in-frame clones alone and lacks a portion of them. Of about 240,000 clones listed, roughly 86% are singletons. The source material was peripheral blood. Every receptor here comes from a woman in her 30s who had recovered from COVID-19.

The chain employs TRBV11-3 and TRBJ2-1; 13 nucleotides agree with TRBD2. V shed 5 bases, J shed 10 bases, and the junction held 5 bases outside the gene matches. The CDR3 extends over 14 amino acids. Germline CDR1 is SGHNT and CDR2 is YENEEA. CDR3 protein: CASSPKTSGGEQFF. For the CDR3, the DNA is TGTGCCAGCAGCCCTAAGACTAGCGGGGGGGAGCAGTTCTTC.

The J gene is TRBJ2-1, the V gene TRBV13; D is unresolved. There are 16 residues in the CDR3. V was pared by 6 bases and J by 0 bases, with 15 bases between. Per germline, CDR1 PRHDT and CDR2 FYEKMQ (reference sequence). The CDR3 loop reads CASSSWYPISYNEQFF. In nucleotides, the CDR3 is TGTGCCAGCAGTTCCTGGTACCCTATCTCCTACAATGAGCAGTTCTTC.

As concerns this clone: The junction does not match germline at one end; this may be a read error. J is TRBJ2-7 and V is TRBV25-1; TRBD1 aligns across 7 bases. This CDR3 spans 13 amino acids. Germline-derived CDR1 and CDR2 are MGHDK and SYGVNS. The CDR3 DNA reads TGTGCCAGCAGTGACGGGACAGACCGACCTACAGGCTTC. This translates into CASSDGTDRPTGF.

This clone has a handful of counts. The rearrangement uses TRBV9 and TRBJ2-5, with 11 bases aligning to TRBD1. The ends lost 0 bases at V and 3 bases at J; junction bases unmatched: 7. CDR1 is SGDLS, CDR2 YYNGEE, per germline. This CDR3 region has 17 residues. In nucleotides, the CDR3 is TGTGCCAGCAGCGTAGGTTCTGGACAGGGGGCGAAAGAGACCCAGTACTTC. Translating gives CASSVGSGQGAKETQYF.

CDR3 sequence reads: CASSPLGADSGNTIYF. CDR3 sequence (DNA): TGTGCCAGCAGCCCTCTTGGGGCAGACTCTGGAAACACCATATATTTT. The chain couples TRBV7-6 to TRBJ1-3, with a tentative D call TRBD1 (5 bases). V gave up 5 bases and J gave up 0 bases, with 14 bases separating them. Germline values: CDR1 SGHVS, CDR2 FNYEAQ. This CDR3 has 16 residues.

In nucleotides, the CDR3 is TGTGCCATCAGAACAGGGGGTTCAAACTATGGCTACACCTTC. Translating gives CAIRTGGSNYGYTF. This sequence joins TRBV10-3 and TRBJ1-2, with 8 bases aligning to TRBD1. Germline lookup yields CDR1 ENHRY and CDR2 SYGVKD. This CDR3 comprises 14 residues. V lost 6 bases, J lost 2 bases, and 5 bases stayed unmatched.

This clone has only one observation. This chain joins TRBV6-2 or TRBV6-3 and TRBJ2-7, with 8 bases lining up with TRBD1. Trimming at V came to 4 bases and at J to 2 bases, leaving 10 bases not matched to a gene. The CDR3 contains 16 residues. Germline CDR1 and CDR2: MNHEY and SVGEGT. DNA of the CDR3: TGTGCCAGCAGTTTTCCCCCCGGGACAGGAGCCTACGAGCAGTACTTC. This codes for CASSFPPGTGAYEQYF.

The rearrangement uses TRBV3-1 (or the pseudogene TRBV3-2) and TRBJ1-1, with D perhaps matching TRBD1 (5 bases). There are 15 residues in the CDR3. V was pared by 0 bases and J by 5 bases, with 13 bases between. Per the germline V gene, CDR1 is LGHDT and CDR2 is YNNKEL (reference sequence). The CDR3 region is CASSQDSGRYTEAFF. The DNA for the CDR3 is TGTGCCAGCAGCCAAGATTCAGGGAGGTATACTGAAGCTTTCTTT.

The chain combines TRBV6-6 with TRBJ2-5, with 10 bases identical to TRBD1. Germline loops: CDR1 MNHNY, CDR2 SVGAGI (reference sequence). V shed 6 bases and J 0 bases; nucleotides not matched to a gene: 4. The CDR3 is 15 amino acids. The CDR3 bases are TGTGCCAGCAGCCCCGGACAGGGGGACCAAGAGACCCAGTACTTC. It yields the protein CASSPGQGDQETQYF.

This clone was seen a handful of times. The identical CDR3 is also encoded by other nucleotide sequences in the sample. The J gene is TRBJ2-3, the V gene TRBV6-5; D perhaps matches TRBD2 (6 bases). The ends were cut back, 6 bases at V and 0 bases at J, with 10 bases in the middle. This CDR3 contains 14 residues. Germline CDR1 and CDR2: MNHEY and SVGAGI. In DNA form, the CDR3 reads TGTGCCAGCAGGTCCGGGGGAAGCACAGATACGCAGTATTTT. This gives the protein CASRSGGSTDTQYF.

The V call is TRBV7-2, the J call TRBJ1-2, with a weak D call TRBD1 (5 bases). Per the germline V gene, CDR1 is SGHTA and CDR2 is FQGNSA. The CDR3 runs 15 residues. Deletions cut 2 bases from V and 8 bases from J, with 18 bases between. The CDR3 loop reads CASSLYLQGARGYTF. The CDR3 nucleotides are TGTGCCAGCAGCTTATATTTACAAGGGGCGCGAGGCTACACCTTC.

The J gene is TRBJ2-7, the V gene TRBV10-3, with a weak D call TRBD1 (5 bases). The CDR3 consists of 16 residues. Germline V gene lookup returns CDR1 ENHRY and CDR2 SYGVKD. V was trimmed by 1 base and J by 2 bases, leaving 15 bases between them. In DNA, the CDR3 is TGTGCCATCAGTGAGTTGGGGCAGGGCCTGACCTACGAGCAGTACTTC. It specifies CAISELGQGLTYEQYF.

This chain joins TRBV27 and TRBJ2-7; TRBD1 agrees at 10 bases. The CDR3 totals 15 residues. The junction had 8 bases not matched to a gene; V was cut back by 4 bases and J by 5 bases. Germline V gene data show CDR1 as MNHEY and CDR2 as SMNVEV (reference sequence). Here the CDR3 reads CASSYYGTGVNEQYF. The CDR3 DNA follows: TGTGCCAGCAGTTATTACGGGACAGGGGTCAACGAGCAGTACTTC.

This chain joins TRBV4-1 and TRBJ1-1; the D is unclear. This CDR3 has 12 amino acids. Trimming stripped 1 base from V and 6 bases from J, with 6 bases between. Germline CDR1 reads MGHRA; CDR2 reads YSYEKL. In nucleotides, the CDR3 is TGCGCCAGCAGCCAAGGAGGCTCTGAAGCTTTCTTT. Translation gives CASSQGGSEAFF.

The chain carries TRBV5-6 and TRBJ2-7, with 10 positions matching TRBD2. Trimming removed 4 bases from V and 5 bases from J; junction bases left unmatched: 12. The CDR3 length is 16 residues. Germline loops: CDR1 SGHDT, CDR2 YYEEEE. The CDR3 spells CASSPGLAWDFHEQYF. CDR3 in DNA: TGTGCCAGCAGCCCGGGACTAGCGTGGGATTTCCACGAGCAGTACTTC.

The gene calls are TRBV7-6 and TRBJ1-5; D unresolved. Germline V gene sequence: CDR1 SGHVS, CDR2 FNYEAQ. Trimming removed 1 base from V and 1 base from J, with 8 bases in between. The CDR3 has 15 amino acids. CDR3 coding DNA: TGTGCCAGCAGCTTAGGGCGGGCAAGCAATCAGCCCCAGCATTTT. This translates into CASSLGRASNQPQHF.

This chain uses TRBV5-1 with TRBJ1-1, with D possibly being TRBD1 (5 bases). The CDR3 is 15 residues long. V was clipped by 0 bases and J by 1 base, with 10 bases between them. CDR1 and CDR2 from the germline V gene are SGHRS and YFSETQ. CDR3 sequence (DNA): TGCGCCAGCAGCTTGGCTGCAGGGTCGAACACTGAAGCTTTCTTT. As protein: CASSLAAGSNTEAFF.

This chain links TRBV10-3 with TRBJ2-5; the D gene is possibly TRBD1 (6 bases). Trimming left V 8 bases short and J 1 base short, with 17 bases between. Germline values: CDR1 ENHRY, CDR2 SYGVKD. The CDR3 is 15 residues long. The CDR3 region has the DNA TGTGCCATCCGCAATTGGGACACACCCCAAGAGACCCAGTACTTC. It is translated as CAIRNWDTPQETQYF.

The DNA for the CDR3 is TGCGCCAGCACCCTGGGGGGGGCTGATACGCAGTATTTT. Protein: CASTLGGADTQYF. The rearrangement links TRBV5-1 to TRBJ2-3, with D tentatively TRBD2 (7 bases). The V end lost 6 bases, the J end lost 6 bases, and 14 bases lay between the germline ends. This CDR3 spans 13 amino acids. In germline, CDR1 is SGHRS, CDR2 YFSETQ. The whole variable domain, remainder taken from reference TRBV5-1 and TRBJ2-3, is KAGVTQTPRYLIKTRGQQVTLSCSPISGHRSVSWYQQTPGQGLQFLFEYFSETQRNKGNFPGRFSGRQFSNSRSEMNVSTLELGDSALYLCASTLGGADTQYFGPGTRLTVL.

V gene TRBV24-1 combines with J gene TRBJ2-1; the D is unclear. This CDR3 is 15 amino acids long. Germline V lookup: CDR1 KGHDR, CDR2 SFDVKD. V was clipped by 8 bases and J by 5 bases, with 18 bases between them. CDR3: CATNASEPHNNEQFF. In nucleotides, the CDR3 is TGTGCCACCAACGCATCAGAACCACATAACAATGAGCAGTTCTTC.

This chain uses TRBV6-5 with TRBJ2-3; 10 bases match TRBD2. This CDR3 region has 16 residues. Per germline, CDR1 MNHEY and CDR2 SVGAGI. Losses at the gene ends were 4 bases for V and 2 bases for J; bases not matched to a gene: 6. The CDR3: CASSLSLAGTTDTQYF. The CDR3 DNA reads as TGTGCCAGCAGTTTATCACTAGCGGGGACCACAGATACGCAGTATTTT.

The V gene is TRBV19, the J gene TRBJ2-3, with 9 bases that match TRBD1. V trimming: 10 bases; J trimming: 2 bases; junction bases outside the gene matches: 4. There are 13 residues in the CDR3. Germline V gives CDR1 LNHDA, CDR2 SQIVND (reference sequence). CDR3 DNA: TGTGCCACCAGGACAGGGGCCACAGATACGCAGTATTTT. Protein sequence: CATRTGATDTQYF.

This clone has more than one count but fewer than ten. This chain joins TRBV6-4 and TRBJ1-2, with D possibly being TRBD1 (6 bases). Germline V lookup: CDR1 MRHNA, CDR2 SNTAGT. The CDR3 extends over 17 amino acids. V was trimmed by 6 bases and J by 6 bases, leaving 26 bases between them. The CDR3 sequence: CASRRGGTVAPGHGYTF. In DNA form, the CDR3 reads TGTGCCAGCAGGCGAGGGGGTACCGTCGCCCCAGGTCATGGCTACACCTTC.

This clone was detected only once. This rearrangement joins TRBV18 to TRBJ1-1, with 11 bases fitting TRBD1. CDR3 length: 15 amino acids. Germline V lookup: CDR1 KGHSH, CDR2 LQKENI. V was clipped by 6 bases and J by 5 bases; unmatched bases: 8. The chain's CDR3 is CASSPRRDRGTEAFF. In nucleotides, the CDR3 is TGTGCCAGCTCCCCTCGGCGGGACAGGGGGACTGAAGCTTTCTTT.

J is TRBJ2-7 and V is TRBV27; D is possibly TRBD2 (6 bases). V gave up 2 bases and J gave up 1 base, with 12 bases separating them. CDR3 length: 15 amino acids. Germline V gives CDR1 MNHEY, CDR2 SMNVEV (reference sequence). The CDR3 sequence: CASSLDAGTSYEQYF. CDR3 DNA sequence: TGTGCCAGCAGTTTAGATGCGGGAACTTCCTACGAGCAGTACTTC.

The chain employs TRBV2 and TRBJ2-5; no clear D. The CDR3 has 13 residues. Trimming left V 5 bases short and J 7 bases short, with 14 bases between. In germline, CDR1 is SNHLY, CDR2 FYNNEI. CDR3 amino acids: CASSSIPPGTQYF. Written as DNA, the CDR3 is TGTGCCAGCAGTTCCATCCCCCCGGGGACCCAGTACTTC.

The V gene is TRBV18, the J gene TRBJ2-1, with D uncertain. V was trimmed by 0 bases and J by 9 bases, leaving 15 bases between them. The CDR3 sequence is 15 residues long. Germline values: CDR1 KGHSH, CDR2 LQKENI. The CDR3 DNA sequence: TGTGCCAGCTCACCACCGGAGTCCCTTAATAGTGAGCAGTTCTTC. Translation gives CASSPPESLNSEQFF.

This rearrangement joins TRBV24-1 to TRBJ2-1; no clear D. The CDR3 has 16 amino acids. Trimming took off 4 bases at V and 5 bases at J, with 17 bases between the two ends. Germline-derived CDR1 and CDR2 are KGHDR and SFDVKD. DNA of the CDR3: TGTGCCACCAGTGACGCCGGGTCGCATCTCGACAATGAGCAGTTCTTC. Translating it yields CATSDAGSHLDNEQFF.

Written as DNA, the CDR3 is TGTGCCAGTTTGACAGCCGCGGTAAAATTTTATGGCTACACCTTC. It is translated as CASLTAAVKFYGYTF. This chain links TRBV19 with TRBJ1-2, with TRBD1 as a possible D gene (5 bases). CDR1 and CDR2 (germline): LNHDA, SQIVND (reference sequence). CDR3 length: 15 amino acids. The V end was cut by 8 bases, the J end by 5 bases, with 21 bases between.

The V gene is TRBV5-6, the J gene TRBJ2-7; 8 nucleotides agree with TRBD2. Per the germline V gene, CDR1 is SGHDT and CDR2 is YYEEEE. The CDR3 runs 13 residues. Trimming at V came to 6 bases and at J to 5 bases, leaving 7 bases not matched to a gene. The CDR3 reads CASNPGLDNEQYF. The CDR3 region has the DNA TGTGCCAGCAACCCGGGACTAGATAACGAGCAGTACTTC.

The chain recombines TRBV3-1 (or the pseudogene TRBV3-2) with TRBJ1-4; D unresolved. The CDR3 runs to 14 residues. CDR1 is LGHDT, CDR2 YNNKEL, per germline (reference sequence). Trimming left V 4 bases short and J 6 bases short, with 12 bases between. The CDR3, as DNA: TGTGCCAGCAGCCGACCCCCCCGGGATGAAAAACTGTTTTTT. Amino acid sequence: CASSRPPRDEKLFF.

The chain is built from TRBV7-9 and TRBJ1-6; no clear D. With 5 bases removed from V and 10 bases from J, the gap between germline ends came to 12 bases. The CDR3 is 13 residues long. Germline V gene lookup returns CDR1 SEHNR and CDR2 FQNEAQ (reference sequence). The CDR3 spells CASSGPGDSPLHF. The CDR3 nucleotides read TGTGCCAGCAGCGGTCCGGGAGACTCACCCCTCCACTTT.